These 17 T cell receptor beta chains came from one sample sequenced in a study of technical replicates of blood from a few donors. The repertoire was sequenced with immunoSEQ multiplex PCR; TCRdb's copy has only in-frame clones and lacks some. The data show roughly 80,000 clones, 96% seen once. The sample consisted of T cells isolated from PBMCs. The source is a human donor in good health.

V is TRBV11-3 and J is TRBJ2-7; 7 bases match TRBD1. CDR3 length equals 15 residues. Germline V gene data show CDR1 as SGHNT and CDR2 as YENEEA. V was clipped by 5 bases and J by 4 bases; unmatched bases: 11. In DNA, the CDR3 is TGTGCCAGCAGCCCTGCTAGGAGCAGGGGGTACGAGCAGTACTTC. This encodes CASSPARSRGYEQYF. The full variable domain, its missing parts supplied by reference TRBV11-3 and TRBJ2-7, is EAGVVQSPRYKIIEKKQPVAFWCNPISGHNTLYWYLQNLGQGPELLIRYENEEAVDDSQLPKDRFSAERLKGVDSTLKIQPAELGDSAVYLCASSPARSRGYEQYFGPGTRLTVT.

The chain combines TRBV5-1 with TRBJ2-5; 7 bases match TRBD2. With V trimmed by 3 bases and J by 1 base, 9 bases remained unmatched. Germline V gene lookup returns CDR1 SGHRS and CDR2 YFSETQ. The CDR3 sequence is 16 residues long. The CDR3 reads CASSSDGEGVQETQYF. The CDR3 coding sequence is TGCGCCAGCAGCTCGGATGGGGAGGGAGTCCAAGAGACCCAGTACTTC.

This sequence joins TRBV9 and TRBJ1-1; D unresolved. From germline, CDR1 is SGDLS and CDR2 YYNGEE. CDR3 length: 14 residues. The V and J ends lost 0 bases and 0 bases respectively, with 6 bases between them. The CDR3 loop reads CASSVAVMNTEAFF. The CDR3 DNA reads TGTGCCAGCAGCGTAGCCGTTATGAACACTGAAGCTTTCTTT.

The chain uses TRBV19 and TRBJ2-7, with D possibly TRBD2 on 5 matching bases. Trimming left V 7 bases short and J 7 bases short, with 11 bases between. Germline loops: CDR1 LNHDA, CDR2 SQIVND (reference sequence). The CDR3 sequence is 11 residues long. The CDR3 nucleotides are TGTGCCAGTACCTATGGGGAGGAGCAGTACTTC. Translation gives CASTYGEEQYF.

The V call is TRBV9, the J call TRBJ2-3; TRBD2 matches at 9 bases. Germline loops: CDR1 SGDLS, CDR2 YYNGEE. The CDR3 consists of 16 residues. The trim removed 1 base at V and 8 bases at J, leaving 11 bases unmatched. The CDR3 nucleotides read TGTGCCAGCAGCGTAAACGCGGGAGGGCCTGAAGGTACGCAGTATTTT. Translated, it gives CASSVNAGGPEGTQYF.

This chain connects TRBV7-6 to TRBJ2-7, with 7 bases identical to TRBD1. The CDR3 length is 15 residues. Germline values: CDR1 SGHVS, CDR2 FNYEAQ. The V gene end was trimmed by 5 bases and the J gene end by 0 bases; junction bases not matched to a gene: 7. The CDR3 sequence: CASSQGTVSSYEQYF. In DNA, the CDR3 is TGTGCCAGCAGCCAGGGGACAGTTAGCTCCTACGAGCAGTACTTC.

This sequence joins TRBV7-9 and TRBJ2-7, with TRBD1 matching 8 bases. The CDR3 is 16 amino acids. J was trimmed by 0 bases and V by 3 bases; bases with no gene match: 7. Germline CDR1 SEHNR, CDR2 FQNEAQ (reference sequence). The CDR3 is CASSFGTGLSSYEQYF. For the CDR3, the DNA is TGTGCCAGCAGCTTCGGGACAGGCCTCAGCTCCTACGAGCAGTACTTC.

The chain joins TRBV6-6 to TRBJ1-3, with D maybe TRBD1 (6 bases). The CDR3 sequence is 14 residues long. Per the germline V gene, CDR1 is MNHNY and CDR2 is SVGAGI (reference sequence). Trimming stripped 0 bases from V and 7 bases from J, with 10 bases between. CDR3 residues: CASSYSSGDNTIYF. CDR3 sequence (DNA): TGTGCCAGCAGTTACTCGTCAGGGGATAACACCATATATTTT.

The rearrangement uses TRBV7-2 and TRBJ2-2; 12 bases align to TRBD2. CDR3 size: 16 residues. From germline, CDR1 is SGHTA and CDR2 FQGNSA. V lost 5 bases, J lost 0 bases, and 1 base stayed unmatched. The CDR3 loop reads CASSRTSGTNTGELFF. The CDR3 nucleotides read TGTGCCAGCAGCCGGACTAGCGGGACGAACACCGGGGAGCTGTTTTTT.

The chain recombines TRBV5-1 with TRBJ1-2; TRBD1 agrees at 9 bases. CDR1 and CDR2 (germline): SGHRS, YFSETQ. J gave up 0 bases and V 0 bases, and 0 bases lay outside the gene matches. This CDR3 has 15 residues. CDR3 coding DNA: TGCGCCAGCAGCTTGGGGGACAGGGCTAACTATGGCTACACCTTC. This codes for CASSLGDRANYGYTF.

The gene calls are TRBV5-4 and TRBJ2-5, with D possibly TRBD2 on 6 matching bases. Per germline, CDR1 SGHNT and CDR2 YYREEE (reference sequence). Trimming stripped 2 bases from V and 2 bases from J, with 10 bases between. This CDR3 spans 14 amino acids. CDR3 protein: CASSFRREQETQYF. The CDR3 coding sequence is TGTGCCAGCAGCTTTAGACGGGAGCAAGAGACCCAGTACTTC.

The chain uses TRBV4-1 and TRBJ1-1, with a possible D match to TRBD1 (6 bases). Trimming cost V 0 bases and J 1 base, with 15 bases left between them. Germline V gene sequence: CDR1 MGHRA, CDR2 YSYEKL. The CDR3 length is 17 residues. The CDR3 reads CASSQDPAGATNTEAFF. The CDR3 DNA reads TGCGCCAGCAGCCAAGATCCTGCAGGGGCGACGAACACTGAAGCTTTCTTT.

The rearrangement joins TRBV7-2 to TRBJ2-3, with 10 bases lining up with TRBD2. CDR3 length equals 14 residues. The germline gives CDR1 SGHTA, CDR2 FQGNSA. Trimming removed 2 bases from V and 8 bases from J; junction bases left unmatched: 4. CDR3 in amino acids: CASSLHLAGATQYF. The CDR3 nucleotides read TGTGCCAGCAGCTTACACCTAGCGGGAGCTACGCAGTATTTT.

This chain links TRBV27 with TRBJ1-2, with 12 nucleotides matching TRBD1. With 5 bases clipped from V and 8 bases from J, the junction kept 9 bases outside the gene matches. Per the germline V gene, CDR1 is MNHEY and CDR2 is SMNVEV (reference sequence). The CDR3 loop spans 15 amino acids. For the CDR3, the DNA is TGTGCCAGCAGTCCACTAGGGACAGGGGGCTCCGGCTACACCTTC. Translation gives CASSPLGTGGSGYTF.

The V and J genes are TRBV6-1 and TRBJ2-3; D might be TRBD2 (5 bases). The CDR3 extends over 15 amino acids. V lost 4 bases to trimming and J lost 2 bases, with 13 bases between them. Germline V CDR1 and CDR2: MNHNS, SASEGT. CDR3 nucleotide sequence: TGTGCCAGCAGTGTTGAGACTACTCTCACAGATACGCAGTATTTT. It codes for CASSVETTLTDTQYF.

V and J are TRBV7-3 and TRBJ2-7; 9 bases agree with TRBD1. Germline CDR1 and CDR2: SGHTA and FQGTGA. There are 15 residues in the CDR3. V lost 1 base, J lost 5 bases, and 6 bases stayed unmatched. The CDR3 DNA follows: TGTGCCAGCAGCTTAAGACGGGACAGGGCCCACGAGCAGTACTTC. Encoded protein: CASSLRRDRAHEQYF.

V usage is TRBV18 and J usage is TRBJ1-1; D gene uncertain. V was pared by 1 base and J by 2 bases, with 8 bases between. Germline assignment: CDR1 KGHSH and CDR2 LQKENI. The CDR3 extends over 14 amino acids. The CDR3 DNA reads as TGTGCCAGCTCACCACTCGTGGCAAACACTGAAGCTTTCTTT. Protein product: CASSPLVANTEAFF.